This T cell receptor beta chain came from a study of CD8+CD57+ T cells in acquired aplastic anemia. Study-level findings and limits: Patients and controls had CD8+ Simpson's diversity values that were not significantly distinct. Researchers report that fewer than 30 CD8+ CDR3 sequences appeared in both patients and controls.

A remark on this clonotype: The target antigen is unknown.

According to the study, genomic DNA was the template for TCR beta VDJ and CDR3 profiling. Each CDR3 protein is one row after TCRdb ran MiXCR on the reads. This table holds about 420,000 distinct CDR3 sequences, just under 70% found once. Germline values: CDR1 DFQATT, CDR2 SNEGSKA (reference sequence). Trimming at V came to 3 bases and at J to 9 bases, leaving 8 bases not matched to a gene. CDR3 length: 14 amino acids. Sequenced sample: sorted CD4+, CD8+, or CD8+CD57+ T cells (not recorded which) from PBMCs. The chain carries TRBV20-1 and TRBJ1-6; 7 bases agree with TRBD1. The source is a human donor in good health, serving as a control. In DNA form, the CDR3 reads TGCAGTGCTAGCACCGGGACAGTTCGTTCACCCCTCCACTTT. As protein: CSASTGTVRSPLHF.